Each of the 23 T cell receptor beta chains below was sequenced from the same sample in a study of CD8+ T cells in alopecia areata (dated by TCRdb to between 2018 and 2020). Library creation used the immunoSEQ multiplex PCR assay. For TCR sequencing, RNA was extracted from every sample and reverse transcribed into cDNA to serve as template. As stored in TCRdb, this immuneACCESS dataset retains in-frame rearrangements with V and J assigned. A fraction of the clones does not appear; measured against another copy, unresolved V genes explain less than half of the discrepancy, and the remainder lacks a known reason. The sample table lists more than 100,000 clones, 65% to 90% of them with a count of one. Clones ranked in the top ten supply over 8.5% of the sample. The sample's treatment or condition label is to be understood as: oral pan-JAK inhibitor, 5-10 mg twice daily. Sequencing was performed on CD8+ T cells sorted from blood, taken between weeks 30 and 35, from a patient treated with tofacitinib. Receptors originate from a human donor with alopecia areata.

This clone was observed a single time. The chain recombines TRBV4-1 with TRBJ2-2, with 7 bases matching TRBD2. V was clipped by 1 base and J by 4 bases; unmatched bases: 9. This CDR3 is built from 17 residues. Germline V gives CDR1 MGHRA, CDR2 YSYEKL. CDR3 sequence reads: CASSQGAAGEVTGELFF. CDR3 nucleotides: TGCGCCAGCAGCCAAGGAGCTGCGGGGGAGGTCACCGGGGAGCTGTTTTTT.

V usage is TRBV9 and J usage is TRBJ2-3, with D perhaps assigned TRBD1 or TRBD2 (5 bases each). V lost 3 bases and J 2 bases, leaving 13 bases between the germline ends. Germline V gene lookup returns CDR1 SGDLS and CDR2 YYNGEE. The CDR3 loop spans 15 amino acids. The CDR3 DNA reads TGTGCCAGCAGCGAGTCGGGACCCCACACAGATACGCAGTATTTT. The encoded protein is CASSESGPHTDTQYF.

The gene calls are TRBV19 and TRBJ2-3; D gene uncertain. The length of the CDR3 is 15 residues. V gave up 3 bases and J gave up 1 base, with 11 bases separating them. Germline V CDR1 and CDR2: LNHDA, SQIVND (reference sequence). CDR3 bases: TGTGCCAGTAGTATGTGGGGTGACGGCACAGATACGCAGTATTTT. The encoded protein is CASSMWGDGTDTQYF.

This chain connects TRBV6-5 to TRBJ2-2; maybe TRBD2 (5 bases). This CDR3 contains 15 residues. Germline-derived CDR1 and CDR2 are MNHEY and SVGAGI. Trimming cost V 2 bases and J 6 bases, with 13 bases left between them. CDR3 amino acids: CASSYRGLSPGELFF. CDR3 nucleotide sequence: TGTGCCAGCAGTTACCGGGGTCTTAGTCCCGGGGAGCTGTTTTTT.

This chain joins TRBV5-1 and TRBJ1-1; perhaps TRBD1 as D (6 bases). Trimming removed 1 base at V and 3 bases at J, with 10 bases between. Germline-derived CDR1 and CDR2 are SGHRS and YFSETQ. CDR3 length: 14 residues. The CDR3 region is CASSLNGGDTEAFF. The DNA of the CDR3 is TGCGCCAGCAGCTTGAATGGGGGCGACACTGAAGCTTTCTTT.

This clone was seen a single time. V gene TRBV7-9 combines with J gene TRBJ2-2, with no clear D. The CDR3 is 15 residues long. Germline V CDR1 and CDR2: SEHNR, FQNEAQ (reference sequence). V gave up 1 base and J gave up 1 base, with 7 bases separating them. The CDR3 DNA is TGTGCCAGCAGCTTAGTAGGGCGGAACACCGGGGAGCTGTTTTTT. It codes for CASSLVGRNTGELFF.

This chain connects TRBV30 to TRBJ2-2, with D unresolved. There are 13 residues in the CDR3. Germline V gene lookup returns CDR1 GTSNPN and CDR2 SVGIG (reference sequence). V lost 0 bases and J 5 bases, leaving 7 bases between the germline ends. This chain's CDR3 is CAWSVSGTGELFF. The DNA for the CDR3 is TGTGCCTGGAGTGTATCCGGTACCGGGGAGCTGTTTTTT. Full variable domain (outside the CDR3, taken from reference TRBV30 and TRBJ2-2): SQTIHQWPATLVQPVGSPLSLECTVEGTSNPNLYWYRQAAGRGLQLLFYSVGIGQISSEVPQNLSASRPQDRQFILSSKKLLLSDSGFYLCAWSVSGTGELFFGEGSRLTVL.

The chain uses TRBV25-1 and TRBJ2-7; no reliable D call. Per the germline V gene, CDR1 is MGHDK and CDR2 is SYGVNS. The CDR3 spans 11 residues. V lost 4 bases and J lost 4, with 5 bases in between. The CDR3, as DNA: TGTGCCAGCAGTGTACAGTACGAGCAGTACTTC. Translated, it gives CASSVQYEQYF.

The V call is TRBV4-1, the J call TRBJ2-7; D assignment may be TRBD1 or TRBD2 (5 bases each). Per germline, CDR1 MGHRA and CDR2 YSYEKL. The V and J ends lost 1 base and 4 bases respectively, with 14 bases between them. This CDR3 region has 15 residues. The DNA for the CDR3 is TGCGCCAGCAGCCAAGGTCCGGGGCCAGGGTACGAGCAGTACTTC. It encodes CASSQGPGPGYEQYF.

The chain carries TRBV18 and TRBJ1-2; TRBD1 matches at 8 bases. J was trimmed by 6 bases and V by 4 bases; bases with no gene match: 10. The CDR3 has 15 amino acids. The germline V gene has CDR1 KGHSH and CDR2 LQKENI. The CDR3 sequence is CASSRLGQDINGYTF. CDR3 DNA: TGTGCCAGCTCACGCCTGGGACAGGACATCAATGGCTACACCTTC.

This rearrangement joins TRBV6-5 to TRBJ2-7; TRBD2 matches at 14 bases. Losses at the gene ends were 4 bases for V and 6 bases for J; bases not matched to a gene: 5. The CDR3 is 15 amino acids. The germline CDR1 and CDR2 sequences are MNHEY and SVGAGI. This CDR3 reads CASSFGTSGSFEQYF. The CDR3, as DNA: TGTGCCAGCAGTTTCGGGACTAGCGGGAGCTTCGAGCAGTACTTC.

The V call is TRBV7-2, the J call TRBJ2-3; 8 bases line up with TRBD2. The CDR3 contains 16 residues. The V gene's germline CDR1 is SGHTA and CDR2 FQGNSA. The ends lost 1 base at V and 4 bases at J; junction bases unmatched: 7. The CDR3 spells CASSLEFLLAADTQYF. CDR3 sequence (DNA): TGTGCCAGCAGCTTAGAATTTTTACTAGCGGCAGATACGCAGTATTTT.

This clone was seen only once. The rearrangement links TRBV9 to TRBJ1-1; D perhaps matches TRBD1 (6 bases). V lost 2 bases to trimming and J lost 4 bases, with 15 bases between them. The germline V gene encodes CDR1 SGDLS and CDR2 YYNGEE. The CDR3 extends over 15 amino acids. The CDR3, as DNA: TGTGCCAGCAGCGTCGAAGGGGGGCCGGGCACTGAAGCTTTCTTT. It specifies CASSVEGGPGTEAFF.

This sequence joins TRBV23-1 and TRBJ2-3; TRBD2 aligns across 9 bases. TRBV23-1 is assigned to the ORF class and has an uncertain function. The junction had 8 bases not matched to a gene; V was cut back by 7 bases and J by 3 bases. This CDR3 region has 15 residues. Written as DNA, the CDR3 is TGCGCCAGCATCACTTGGCGGGGGGGAACAGATACGCAGTATTTT. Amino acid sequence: CASITWRGGTDTQYF.

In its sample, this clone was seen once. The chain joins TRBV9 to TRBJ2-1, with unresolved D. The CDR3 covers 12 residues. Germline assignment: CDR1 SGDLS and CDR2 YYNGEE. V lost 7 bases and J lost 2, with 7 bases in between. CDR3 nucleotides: TGTGCCAGCGGGCCGACCTACAATGAGCAGTTCTTC. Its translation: CASGPTYNEQFF.

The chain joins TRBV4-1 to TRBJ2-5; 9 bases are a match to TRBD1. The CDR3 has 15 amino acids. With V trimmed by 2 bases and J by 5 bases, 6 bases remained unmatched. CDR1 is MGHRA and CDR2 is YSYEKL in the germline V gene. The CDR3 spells CASSQQQGAGETQYF. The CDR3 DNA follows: TGCGCCAGCAGCCAACAACAGGGGGCAGGGGAGACCCAGTACTTC.

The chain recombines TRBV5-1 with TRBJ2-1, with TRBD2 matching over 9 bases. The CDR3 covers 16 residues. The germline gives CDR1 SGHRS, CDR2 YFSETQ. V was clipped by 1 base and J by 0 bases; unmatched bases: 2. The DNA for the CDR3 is TGCGCCAGCAGCTTGACTAGCGGGTACTCCTACAATGAGCAGTTCTTC. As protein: CASSLTSGYSYNEQFF.

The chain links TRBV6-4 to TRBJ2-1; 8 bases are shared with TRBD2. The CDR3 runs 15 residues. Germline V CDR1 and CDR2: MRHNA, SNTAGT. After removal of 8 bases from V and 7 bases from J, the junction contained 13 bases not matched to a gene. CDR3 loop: CASGVYGGAGNEQFF. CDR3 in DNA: TGTGCCAGCGGAGTTTACGGGGGGGCCGGGAATGAGCAGTTCTTC.

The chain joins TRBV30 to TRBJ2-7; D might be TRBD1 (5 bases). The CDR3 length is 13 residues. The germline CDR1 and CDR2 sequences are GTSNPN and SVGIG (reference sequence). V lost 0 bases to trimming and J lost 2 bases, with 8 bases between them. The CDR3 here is CAWSVQAAYEQYF. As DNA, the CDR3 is TGTGCCTGGAGTGTACAGGCAGCCTACGAGCAGTACTTC.

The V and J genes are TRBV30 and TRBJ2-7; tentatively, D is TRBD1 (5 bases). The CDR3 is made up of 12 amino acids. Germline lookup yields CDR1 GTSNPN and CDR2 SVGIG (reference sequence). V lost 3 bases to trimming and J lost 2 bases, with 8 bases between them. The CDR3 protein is CAWSPGPYEQYF. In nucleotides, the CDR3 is TGTGCCTGGAGCCCAGGGCCCTACGAGCAGTACTTC.

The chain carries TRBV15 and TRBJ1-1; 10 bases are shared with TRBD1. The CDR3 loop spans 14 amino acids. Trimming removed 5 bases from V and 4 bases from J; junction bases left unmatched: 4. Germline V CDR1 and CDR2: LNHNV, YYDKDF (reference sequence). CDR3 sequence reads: CATSDRGPGTEAFF. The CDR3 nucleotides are TGTGCCACCAGCGACAGGGGGCCCGGCACTGAAGCTTTCTTT. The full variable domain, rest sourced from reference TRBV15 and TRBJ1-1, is DAMVIQNPRYQVTQFGKPVTLSCSQTLNHNVMYWYQQKSSQAPKLLFHYYDKDFNNEADTPDNFQSRRPNTSFCFLDIRSPGLGDTAMYLCATSDRGPGTEAFFGQGTRLTVV.

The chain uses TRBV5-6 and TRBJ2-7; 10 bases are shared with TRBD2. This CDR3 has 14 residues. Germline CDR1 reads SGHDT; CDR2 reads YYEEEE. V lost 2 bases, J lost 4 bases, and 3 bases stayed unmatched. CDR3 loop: CASSLAGGRYEQYF. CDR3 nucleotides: TGTGCCAGCAGCTTAGCGGGAGGGCGGTACGAGCAGTACTTC.

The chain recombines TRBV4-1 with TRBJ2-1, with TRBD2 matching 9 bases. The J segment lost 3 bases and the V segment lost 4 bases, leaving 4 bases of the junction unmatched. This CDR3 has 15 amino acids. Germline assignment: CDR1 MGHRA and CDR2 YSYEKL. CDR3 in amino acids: CASSPSTSGYNEQFF. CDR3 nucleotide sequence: TGCGCCAGCAGCCCCTCGACTAGCGGCTACAATGAGCAGTTCTTC.